This is a list of T cell receptor beta chains from one sample in a study of a mutant IDH1 vaccine in newly diagnosed glioma. Their recognized antigens are unknown. Method: immunoSEQ multiplex PCR; TCRdb's copy keeps in-frame clones and lacks some. The table includes 50,000 to 55,000 clones, around three fifths detected once. The sample was peripheral blood mononuclear cells (PBMCs), taken from a glioma patient whose treatment included an IDH1 peptide vaccine. The receptors here all came from a man aged 40-49 years with glioma. Some clones in this sample may be carry-over from other donors' samples. Both conserved end residues are part of each CDR3. Each record gives: CDR3 DNA, CDR3 protein, J gene, D gene, V gene, clone size. The D gene is left open where the match is weak. Only part of the rows carry a size: once, few, many, or a class if the clone is expanded.

DNA: TGTGCCAGCAGGCTGACAGGGAACACTGAAGCTTTCTTT
CDR3: CASRLTGNTEAFF
J: TRBJ1-1
D: -
V: TRBV2
size: -

DNA: TGTGCCAGCAGTGCCCAGCTCATTAACACTGAAGCTTTCTTT
CDR3: CASSAQLINTEAFF
J: TRBJ1-1
D: -
V: TRBV6-1
size: -

DNA: TGTGCCAGCAGACAGGGACCCAATCAGCCCCAGCATTTT
CDR3: CASRQGPNQPQHF
J: TRBJ1-5
D: -
V: TRBV5-5
size: -

DNA: TGTGCCAGCAGCCAAGTATATAGTGGGGCCGGAACAGAGGGCACTAGCACAGATACGCAGTATTTT
CDR3: CASSQVYSGAGTEGTSTDTQYF
J: TRBJ2-3
D: -
V: TRBV4-2
size: few

DNA: TGTGCCAGCGGGGAGGGGGGGTATGGCTACACCTTC
CDR3: CASGEGGYGYTF
J: TRBJ1-2
D: -
V: TRBV2
size: -

DNA: TGTGCCAGCAGCGTCGACAGGGTGGCAGATACGCAGTATTTT
CDR3: CASSVDRVADTQYF
J: TRBJ2-3
D: TRBD1
V: TRBV2
size: -

DNA: TGTGCCAGCAGCTCAGACATGCGAGGCTACACCTTC
CDR3: CASSSDMRGYTF
J: TRBJ1-2
D: -
V: TRBV7-9
size: -

DNA: TGTGCCAGCAGCTTGGTAGCAGGGGAGTATGAGCAGTTCTTC
CDR3: CASSLVAGEYEQFF
J: TRBJ2-1
D: -
V: TRBV5-4
size: few

DNA: TGTGCCACCGGACAGTTTAATGAAAAACTGTTTTTT
CDR3: CATGQFNEKLFF
J: TRBJ1-4
D: -
V: TRBV6-6
size: -

DNA: TGTGCCAGCAGCTTGAGGATCGGGGGGGGCCGTACAGATACGCAGTATTTT
CDR3: CASSLRIGGGRTDTQYF
J: TRBJ2-3
D: TRBD2
V: TRBV5-4
size: -

DNA: TGTGCCAGCAGTTTAATGATCGGGTCGGGATCACCCCTCCACTTT
CDR3: CASSLMIGSGSPLHF
J: TRBJ1-6
D: -
V: TRBV27
size: -

DNA: TGTGCCAGCAGCCCACTAGGGAGCTCCTACAATGAGCAGTTCTTC
CDR3: CASSPLGSSYNEQFF
J: TRBJ2-1
D: -
V: TRBV7-3
size: once

DNA: TGTGCCAGCAGTGAGGGGGGGACTAATGAAAAACTGTTTTTT
CDR3: CASSEGGTNEKLFF
J: TRBJ1-4
D: -
V: TRBV6-1
size: -

DNA: TGTGCCAGCAGTGAAGCGCGGGACACTGAAGCTTTCTTT
CDR3: CASSEARDTEAFF
J: TRBJ1-1
D: -
V: TRBV6-1
size: -

DNA: TGTGCCAGCGGAACAGGGGACTATCAGCCCCAGCATTTT
CDR3: CASGTGDYQPQHF
J: TRBJ1-5
D: TRBD1
V: TRBV6-1
size: medium-sized

DNA: TGCGCCAGCAGTCCTGGGACAGGGGGAACTGAAGCTTTCTTT
CDR3: CASSPGTGGTEAFF
J: TRBJ1-1
D: TRBD1
V: TRBV5-1
size: -

DNA: TGCGCCAGCAGCTTGGAGTTCACCGGGGAGCTGTTTTTT
CDR3: CASSLEFTGELFF
J: TRBJ2-2
D: -
V: TRBV5-1
size: -

DNA: TGTGCAAGTCGCTTAGTTGGACTAGTAGGCTACGAGCAGTACTTC
CDR3: CASRLVGLVGYEQYF
J: TRBJ2-7
D: -
V: TRBV12-2
size: -

DNA: TGTGCCAGCAGCTTAGTAACAGGGAACTATGGCTACACCTTC
CDR3: CASSLVTGNYGYTF
J: TRBJ1-2
D: -
V: TRBV11-2
size: -

DNA: TGTGCCAGCAGCCAAGACCACATGTGGGGCTACACCTTC
CDR3: CASSQDHMWGYTF
J: TRBJ1-2
D: -
V: TRBV4-2
size: -

DNA: TGCGCCAGCAGATTGGACAGGGGGTTTAACACCGGGGAGCTGTTTTTT
CDR3: CASRLDRGFNTGELFF
J: TRBJ2-2
D: TRBD1
V: TRBV5-1
size: -

DNA: TGTGCCAGCAGCAGAAGGGCGAGAGGGATCGGCGAGCAGTACTTC
CDR3: CASSRRARGIGEQYF
J: TRBJ2-7
D: -
V: TRBV21-1
size: -

DNA: TGTGCCAGCAGCTCCCGGACGGCGAACACCGGGGAGCTGTTTTTT
CDR3: CASSSRTANTGELFF
J: TRBJ2-2
D: -
V: TRBV9
size: once

DNA: TGTGCCAGCAGGACTAGCGGGGGGCCTACGGAGCAGTACTTC
CDR3: CASRTSGGPTEQYF
J: TRBJ2-7
D: TRBD2
V: TRBV6-1
size: -

DNA: TGTGCCAGCAGTACAGGGATAGGAGGCGAGCAGTACTTC
CDR3: CASSTGIGGEQYF
J: TRBJ2-7
D: -
V: TRBV7-9
size: few

DNA: TGTGCCAGCTCACCTGAGAATGAGCAGTTCTTC
CDR3: CASSPENEQFF
J: TRBJ2-1
D: -
V: TRBV18
size: -

DNA: TGTGCCAGCAGCGTAGAGCCCTTCCGGACAGGGGGAGAGACCCAGTACTTC
CDR3: CASSVEPFRTGGETQYF
J: TRBJ2-5
D: TRBD1
V: TRBV9
size: -

DNA: TGCGCCAGCAGCTTATACGAGGGGGACCCTCCCTACGAGCAGTACTTC
CDR3: CASSLYEGDPPYEQYF
J: TRBJ2-7
D: -
V: TRBV5-1
size: -

DNA: TGTGCCAGCAGCCGTACAGGGGGCACAGATACGCAGTATTTT
CDR3: CASSRTGGTDTQYF
J: TRBJ2-3
D: TRBD1
V: TRBV14
size: -

DNA: TGCAGCGTTGGTCGTCAGACGAACACCGGGGAGCTGTTTTTT
CDR3: CSVGRQTNTGELFF
J: TRBJ2-2
D: -
V: TRBV29-1
size: -

DNA: TGTGCCAGCAGCTTAGGATCGGAGACCCAGTACTTC
CDR3: CASSLGSETQYF
J: TRBJ2-5
D: -
V: TRBV7-9
size: -

DNA: TGTGCCAGCAGCTTAGGAAGGGCGGACTCCTACGAGCAGTACTTC
CDR3: CASSLGRADSYEQYF
J: TRBJ2-7
D: -
V: TRBV11-1
size: -

DNA: TGTGCCAGCAGTCCCACCGGGGGGCTTGGCTATGGCTACACCTTC
CDR3: CASSPTGGLGYGYTF
J: TRBJ1-2
D: -
V: TRBV6-5
size: -

DNA: TGTGCCAGCCGCAAAGCGTCCTACAATGAGCAGTTCTTC
CDR3: CASRKASYNEQFF
J: TRBJ2-1
D: -
V: TRBV6-5
size: -

DNA: TGTGCCAGTAGCCCTGGACAGGGGAGGCCCCTCCACTTT
CDR3: CASSPGQGRPLHF
J: TRBJ1-6
D: TRBD1
V: TRBV19
size: once

DNA: TGTGCCAGCAGTGGGGACACGGAATACGAGCAGTACTTC
CDR3: CASSGDTEYEQYF
J: TRBJ2-7
D: -
V: TRBV2
size: -

DNA: TGCGCCAGCAGCAAGACTAGCGGGGGGAGGCGAGAGACCCAGTACTTC
CDR3: CASSKTSGGRRETQYF
J: TRBJ2-5
D: TRBD2
V: TRBV4-1
size: -

DNA: TGTGCCAGCAGTGCGTCTAGCGGGTACTACGAGCAGTACTTC
CDR3: CASSASSGYYEQYF
J: TRBJ2-7
D: TRBD2
V: TRBV2
size: -

DNA: TGTGCCAGCAGCATTAGCGGGGGGGCCGGGCAAGAGACCCAGTACTTC
CDR3: CASSISGGAGQETQYF
J: TRBJ2-5
D: TRBD2
V: TRBV9
size: -

DNA: TGCGCCAGCAGCTTGGGGGACTTAGGTGAAAAACTGTTTTTT
CDR3: CASSLGDLGEKLFF
J: TRBJ1-4
D: -
V: TRBV5-1
size: -

DNA: TGCGCCAGCAGTTTCGGACAGGGATACACCGGGGAGCTGTTTTTT
CDR3: CASSFGQGYTGELFF
J: TRBJ2-2
D: TRBD1
V: TRBV10-2
size: -

DNA: TGTGCTAGTGGGGTTTGGGGGGCAGGGACTACCTACGAGCAGTACTTC
CDR3: CASGVWGAGTTYEQYF
J: TRBJ2-7
D: -
V: TRBV12-5
size: -